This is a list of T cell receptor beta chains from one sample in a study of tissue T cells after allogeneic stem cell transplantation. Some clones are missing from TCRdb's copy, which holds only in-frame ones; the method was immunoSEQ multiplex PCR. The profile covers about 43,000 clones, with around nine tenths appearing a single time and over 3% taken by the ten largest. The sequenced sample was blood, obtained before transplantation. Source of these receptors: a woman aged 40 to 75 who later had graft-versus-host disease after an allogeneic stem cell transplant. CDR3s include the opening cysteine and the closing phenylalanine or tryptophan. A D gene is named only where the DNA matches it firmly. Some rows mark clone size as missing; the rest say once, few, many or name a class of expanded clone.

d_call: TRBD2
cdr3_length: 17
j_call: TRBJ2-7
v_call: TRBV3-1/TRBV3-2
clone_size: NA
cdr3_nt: TGTGCCAGCAGCCAAGAAGTTTGGACTAGCGGGAGGAGCGAGCAGTACTTC
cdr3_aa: CASSQEVWTSGRSEQYF

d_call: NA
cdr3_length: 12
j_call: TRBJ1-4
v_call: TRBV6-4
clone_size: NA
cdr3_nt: TGTGCCAGCAGTGACCCCTTGGCCTCCGCGATTTTT
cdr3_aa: CASSDPLASAIF

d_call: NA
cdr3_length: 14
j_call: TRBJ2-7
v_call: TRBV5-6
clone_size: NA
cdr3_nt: TGTGCCAGCAGCCGAGCGGAGACAGCCTTCGAGCAGTACTTC
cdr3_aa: CASSRAETAFEQYF

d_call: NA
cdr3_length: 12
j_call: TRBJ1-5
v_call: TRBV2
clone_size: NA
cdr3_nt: TGTGCCAGCCGTGTATCCGGGTACACCCAGCATTTT
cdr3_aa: CASRVSGYTQHF

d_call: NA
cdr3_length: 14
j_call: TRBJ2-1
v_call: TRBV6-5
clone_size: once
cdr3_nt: TGTGCCAGCAAAATGGACAGTACTTTCGATGAGCAGTTCTTC
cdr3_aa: CASKMDSTFDEQFF

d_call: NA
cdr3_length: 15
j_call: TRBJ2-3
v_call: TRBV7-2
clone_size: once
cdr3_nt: TGTGCCAGCAGCTTAGTTGGCACCGGCACAGATACGCAGTATTTT
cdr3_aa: CASSLVGTGTDTQYF

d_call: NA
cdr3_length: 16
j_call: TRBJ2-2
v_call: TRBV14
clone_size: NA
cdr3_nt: TGTGCCAGCAGCTCCCGACAGGGACTGGGGTCGGGGGAGCTGTTTTTT
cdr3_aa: CASSSRQGLGSGELFF

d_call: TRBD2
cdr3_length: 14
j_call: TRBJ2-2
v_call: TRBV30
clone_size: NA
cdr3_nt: TGTGCCTGGAGGGGACTAGCGGGAGCCGGGGAGCTGTTTTTT
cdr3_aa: CAWRGLAGAGELFF

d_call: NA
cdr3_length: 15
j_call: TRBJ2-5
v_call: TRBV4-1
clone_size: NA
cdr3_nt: TGCGCCAGCAGCCCCCCGGGGCTAGCAGAAGAGACCCAGTACTTC
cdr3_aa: CASSPPGLAEETQYF

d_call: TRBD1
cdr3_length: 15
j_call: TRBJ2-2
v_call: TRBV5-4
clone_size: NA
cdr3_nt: TGTGCCAGCAGCTTAGGGACAGCGAACACCGGGGAGCTGTTTTTT
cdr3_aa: CASSLGTANTGELFF

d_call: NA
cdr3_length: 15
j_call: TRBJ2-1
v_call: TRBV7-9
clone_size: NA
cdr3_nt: TGTGCCAGCAGCTTAAAAGCCGGGGGCTACAATGAGCAGTTCTTC
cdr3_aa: CASSLKAGGYNEQFF

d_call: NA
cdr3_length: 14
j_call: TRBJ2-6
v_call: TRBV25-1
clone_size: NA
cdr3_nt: TGTGCCAGCAGTAGAGGGTCTGGGGCCAACGTCCTGACTTTC
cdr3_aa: CASSRGSGANVLTF

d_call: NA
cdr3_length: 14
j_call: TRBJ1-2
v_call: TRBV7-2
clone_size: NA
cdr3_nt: TGTGCCAGCAGCCCGGGTACCACGAACTATGGCTACACCTTC
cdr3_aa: CASSPGTTNYGYTF

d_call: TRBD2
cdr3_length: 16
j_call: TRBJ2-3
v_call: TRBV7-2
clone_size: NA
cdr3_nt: TGTGCCAGCAGCTTAGGACTAGCGGGGGGTGGAGTTACGCAGTATTTT
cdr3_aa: CASSLGLAGGGVTQYF

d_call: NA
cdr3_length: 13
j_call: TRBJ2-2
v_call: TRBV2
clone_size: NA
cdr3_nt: TGTGCCAGCAGTGGCTCCCCCACCGGGGAGCTGTTTTTT
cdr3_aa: CASSGSPTGELFF

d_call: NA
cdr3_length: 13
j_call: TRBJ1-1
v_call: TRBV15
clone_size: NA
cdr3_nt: TGTGCCACCAGCAGTGACCAGAACACTGAAGCTTTCTTT
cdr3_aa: CATSSDQNTEAFF

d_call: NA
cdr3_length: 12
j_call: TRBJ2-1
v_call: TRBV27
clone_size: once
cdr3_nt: TGTGCCAGCGCGCCCTCGTACAATGAGCAGTTCTTC
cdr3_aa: CASAPSYNEQFF

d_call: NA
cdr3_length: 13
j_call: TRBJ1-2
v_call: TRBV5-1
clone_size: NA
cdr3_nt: TGCGCCAGCAGCTTGGAAGGGAACTATGGCTACACCTTC
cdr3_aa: CASSLEGNYGYTF

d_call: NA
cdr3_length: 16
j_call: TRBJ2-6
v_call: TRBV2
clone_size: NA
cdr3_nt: TGTGCCAGCAGAGACGATAATTACTCTGGGGCCAACGTCCTGACTTTC
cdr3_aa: CASRDDNYSGANVLTF

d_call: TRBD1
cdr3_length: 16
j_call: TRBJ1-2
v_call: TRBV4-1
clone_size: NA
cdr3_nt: TGCGCCAGCAGCCAAGATAGAGTAGGGGGCGCGGGTGGCTACACCTTC
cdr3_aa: CASSQDRVGGAGGYTF

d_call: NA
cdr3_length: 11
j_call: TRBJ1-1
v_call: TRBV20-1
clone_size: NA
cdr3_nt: TGCAGTGCTCCACGACAGTCTGAAGCTTTCTTT
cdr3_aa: CSAPRQSEAFF

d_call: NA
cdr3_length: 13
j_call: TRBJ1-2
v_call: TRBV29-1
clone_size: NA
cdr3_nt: TGCAGCGTTGAACGAACGGCCATGGAGGAGTACACCTTC
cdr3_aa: CSVERTAMEEYTF

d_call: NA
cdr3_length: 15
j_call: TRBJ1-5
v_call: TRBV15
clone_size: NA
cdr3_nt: TGTGCCACCAGCAGACTGCCAGGGTGGGATCAGCCCCAGCATTTT
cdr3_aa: CATSRLPGWDQPQHF

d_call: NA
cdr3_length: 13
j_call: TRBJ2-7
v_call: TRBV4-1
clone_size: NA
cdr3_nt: TGCGCCAGCAGATCACCGGAGCGTTACGAGCAGTACTTC
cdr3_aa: CASRSPERYEQYF

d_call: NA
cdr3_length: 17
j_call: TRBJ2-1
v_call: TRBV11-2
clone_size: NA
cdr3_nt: TGTGCCAGCAGCCCTCGTTCCGGGATGGGCTCCTACAATGAGCAGTTCTTC
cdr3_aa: CASSPRSGMGSYNEQFF

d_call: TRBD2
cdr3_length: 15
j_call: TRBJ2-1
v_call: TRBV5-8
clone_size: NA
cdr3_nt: TGTGCCAGCAGCCCCGGACTAGCGGGTGGAAATGAGCAGTTCTTC
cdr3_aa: CASSPGLAGGNEQFF

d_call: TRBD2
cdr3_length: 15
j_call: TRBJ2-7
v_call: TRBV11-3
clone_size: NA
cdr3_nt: TGTGCCAGCAGCCGGACTAGCGGGAGTTTATACGAGCAGTACTTC
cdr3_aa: CASSRTSGSLYEQYF